The 30 T cell receptor beta chains below all came from one sample that was sequenced in a study of a mutant IDH1 vaccine in newly diagnosed glioma. These TCRs are of unknown antigen specificity. Sequenced by immunoSEQ multiplex PCR; TCRdb stores in-frame clones only, minus some. The sample yields around 78,000 clones, 65% to 90% seen once. The sample's time point: week 23, last vaccination. What each vaccine dose contained was 300 ug of mutant IDH1 20-mer peptide, accompanied by topical imiquimod. Specimen: PBMCs, collected from a glioma patient whose treatment included an IDH1 peptide vaccine. These receptors originate from a man under 40 with glioma. Some clones in this sample may be carry-over from other donors' samples.

The chain carries TRBV6-5 and TRBJ2-7, with D possibly TRBD2 on 6 matching bases. The V end lost 4 bases, the J end lost 6 bases, and 16 bases lay between the germline ends. The CDR3 covers 14 residues. The V gene's germline CDR1 is MNHEY and CDR2 SVGAGI. CDR3 sequence (DNA): TGTGCCAGCAGTTCGTACGGGGGAAGGAGCGAGCAGTACTTC. It is translated as CASSSYGGRSEQYF.

The V and J genes are TRBV27 and TRBJ2-1; D perhaps matches TRBD1 (5 bases). Looked up from germline, CDR1 is MNHEY and CDR2 is SMNVEV (reference sequence). Trimming left V 0 bases short and J 1 base short, with 13 bases between. The CDR3 sequence is 17 residues long. CDR3 nucleotide sequence: TGTGCCAGCAGTTTATCGTGGCAGGGCCTATCCTACAATGAGCAGTTCTTC. Residues: CASSLSWQGLSYNEQFF.

The chain employs TRBV7-2 and TRBJ2-7; TRBD2 aligns across 8 bases. Germline CDR1 SGHTA, CDR2 FQGNSA. V gave up 6 bases and J gave up 2 bases; unmatched junction bases: 9. This CDR3 comprises 15 residues. CDR3 sequence reads: CASSPGLALTYEQYF. In DNA form, the CDR3 reads TGTGCCAGCAGTCCTGGACTAGCCTTAACCTACGAGCAGTACTTC.

The CDR3 reads CASSFETGLPYEQYF. DNA for the CDR3: TGTGCCAGTAGTTTTGAAACAGGTTTGCCCTACGAGCAGTACTTC. J is TRBJ2-7 and V is TRBV19, with D possibly being TRBD1 (5 bases). The V end lost 5 bases, the J end lost 2 bases, and 16 bases lay between the germline ends. CDR3 length equals 15 residues. Germline V gene sequence: CDR1 LNHDA, CDR2 SQIVND (reference sequence). Complete variable domain (other parts from reference TRBV19 and TRBJ2-7): DGGITQSPKYLFRKEGQNVTLSCEQNLNHDAMYWYRQDPGQGLRLIYYSQIVNDFQKGDIAEGYSVSREKKESFPLTVTSAQKNPTAFYLCASSFETGLPYEQYFGPGTRLTVT.

The gene calls are TRBV7-9 and TRBJ2-7; perhaps TRBD2 as D (5 bases). Germline V gene lookup returns CDR1 SEHNR and CDR2 FQNEAQ (reference sequence). The germline V and J ends were trimmed by 4 bases and 3 bases, with 7 bases remaining between them. The CDR3 has 12 residues. The CDR3: CASSYTSYEQYF. For the CDR3, the DNA is TGTGCCAGCAGCTATACTAGCTACGAGCAGTACTTC.

The rearrangement joins TRBV5-4 to TRBJ2-1, with D perhaps matching TRBD1 (5 bases). Per germline, CDR1 SGHNT and CDR2 YYREEE (reference sequence). V dropped 0 bases and J dropped 0 bases, with 13 bases sitting between them. The CDR3 is 17 amino acids. The CDR3 spells CASSLAGPLSSYNEQFF. CDR3 bases: TGTGCCAGCAGCTTGGCAGGGCCCCTTAGCTCCTACAATGAGCAGTTCTTC.

The V gene is TRBV5-4, the J gene TRBJ2-5; no clear D gene. Germline lookup yields CDR1 SGHNT and CDR2 YYREEE (reference sequence). Deletions cut 0 bases from V and 4 bases from J, with 10 bases between. The CDR3 extends over 14 amino acids. CDR3 amino acids: CASSLVGIRETQYF. DNA for the CDR3: TGTGCCAGCAGCTTGGTAGGGATTAGAGAGACCCAGTACTTC. The full variable domain, with the rest looked up from reference TRBV5-4 and TRBJ2-5, is ETGVTQSPTHLIKTRGQQVTLRCSSQSGHNTVSWYQQALGQGPQFIFQYYREEENGRGNFPPRFSGLQFPNYSSELNVNALELDDSALYLCASSLVGIRETQYFGPGTRLLVL.

The chain carries TRBV6-1 and TRBJ1-4, with D unresolved. Germline CDR1 and CDR2: MNHNS and SASEGT. The CDR3 spans 14 residues. V lost 3 bases and J 8 bases, leaving 13 bases between the germline ends. The CDR3 nucleotides are TGTGCCAGCAGTGAGTCGGGGATGGGAGAAAAACTGTTTTTT. It codes for CASSESGMGEKLFF.

The chain is built from TRBV7-2 and TRBJ1-2; D remains ambiguous. The V gene lost 1 base and the J gene lost 2 bases, with 8 bases spanning the gap. The germline gives CDR1 SGHTA, CDR2 FQGNSA. The CDR3 runs 14 residues. CDR3: CASSLGGSNYGYTF. CDR3 coding DNA: TGTGCCAGCAGCTTAGGCGGGTCAAACTATGGCTACACCTTC.

This chain uses TRBV29-1 with TRBJ2-1, with 9 bases aligning to TRBD2. The germline gives CDR1 SQVTM, CDR2 ANQGSEA. This CDR3 comprises 15 residues. The V segment lost 3 bases and the J segment 4 bases; nucleotides outside the gene matches: 7. The chain's CDR3 is CSVEVAGDLYNEQFF. The CDR3 bases are TGCAGCGTTGAGGTAGCGGGGGACCTTTACAATGAGCAGTTCTTC.

The chain recombines TRBV6-6 with TRBJ2-2; D uncertain. CDR3 length: 11 amino acids. Trimming took 4 bases from V and 6 from J, leaving 3 bases between them. Germline V gene lookup returns CDR1 MNHNY and CDR2 SVGAGI (reference sequence). CDR3 in DNA: TGTGCCAGCAGTTTGGCCGGGGAGCTGTTTTTT. Translating it yields CASSLAGELFF.

The V and J genes are TRBV27 and TRBJ2-7; 12 nucleotides align to TRBD1. The CDR3 runs 14 residues. Germline CDR1 and CDR2: MNHEY and SMNVEV (reference sequence). V was pared by 6 bases and J by 6 bases, with 6 bases of the junction left unmatched. The CDR3 DNA reads as TGTGCCAGCAGGCCGGGACAGGGGGCTCGCGAGCAGTACTTC. Amino acids: CASRPGQGAREQYF.

This rearrangement joins TRBV15 to TRBJ2-7, with 8 bases lining up with TRBD1. V lost 5 bases to trimming and J lost 2 bases; unmatched junction nucleotides: 5. This CDR3 is built from 14 residues. Germline V gene lookup returns CDR1 LNHNV and CDR2 YYDKDF (reference sequence). DNA for the CDR3: TGTGCCACCAGCCTGGGACAGGAAACCTACGAGCAGTACTTC. This sequence encodes CATSLGQETYEQYF. The full variable domain, with the rest looked up from reference TRBV15 and TRBJ2-7, is DAMVIQNPRYQVTQFGKPVTLSCSQTLNHNVMYWYQQKSSQAPKLLFHYYDKDFNNEADTPDNFQSRRPNTSFCFLDIRSPGLGDTAMYLCATSLGQETYEQYFGPGTRLTVT.

The chain combines TRBV28 with TRBJ1-1; a weak D match, TRBD1 (6 bases). The ends were cut back, 4 bases at V and 3 bases at J, with 9 bases in the middle. From germline, CDR1 is MDHEN and CDR2 SYDVKM. This CDR3 is 13 amino acids long. The CDR3: CASSSWTDTEAFF. For the CDR3, the DNA is TGTGCCAGCAGTTCCTGGACAGACACTGAAGCTTTCTTT. Filled out from reference TRBV28 and TRBJ1-1, the complete variable domain reads DVKVTQSSRYLVKRTGEKVFLECVQDMDHENMFWYRQDPGLGLRLIYFSYDVKMKEKGDIPEGYSVSREKKERFSLILESASTNQTSMYLCASSSWTDTEAFFGQGTRLTVV.

The chain links TRBV19 to TRBJ2-7; possible D gene TRBD1, 5 bases. Germline assignment: CDR1 LNHDA and CDR2 SQIVND (reference sequence). Between the trimmed V and J ends, which lost 8 bases and 2 bases, there was a span of 13 bases. This CDR3 has 13 residues. The CDR3 DNA reads as TGTGCCAGTGGTCTGGGGCAGCCCTACGAGCAGTACTTC. Its translation: CASGLGQPYEQYF. Together with reference TRBV19 and TRBJ2-7, the CDR3 gives the full variable domain: DGGITQSPKYLFRKEGQNVTLSCEQNLNHDAMYWYRQDPGQGLRLIYYSQIVNDFQKGDIAEGYSVSREKKESFPLTVTSAQKNPTAFYLCASGLGQPYEQYFGPGTRLTVT.

This clone was counted at least ten times. V gene TRBV2 combines with J gene TRBJ1-1, with D unclear. The CDR3 runs 15 residues. The germline V and J ends were trimmed by 3 bases and 1 base, with 12 bases remaining between them. CDR1 is SNHLY, CDR2 FYNNEI, per germline. Here the CDR3 reads CASSDRKTPNTEAFF. The CDR3 bases are TGTGCCAGCAGTGACAGGAAGACCCCGAACACTGAAGCTTTCTTT.

J is TRBJ1-1 and V is TRBV7-8; D gene uncertain. The CDR3 consists of 13 residues. Between the trimmed V and J ends, which lost 5 bases and 5 bases, there was a span of 12 bases. CDR1 SGHVS and CDR2 FQNEAQ come from the germline V gene. This chain's CDR3 is CASSRGGRTEAFF. DNA of the CDR3: TGTGCCAGCAGCCGGGGTGGGAGAACTGAAGCTTTCTTT.

The gene calls are TRBV4-1 and TRBJ2-7, with 7 nucleotides matching TRBD2. From germline, CDR1 is MGHRA and CDR2 YSYEKL. Trimming at V came to 4 bases and at J to 0 bases, leaving 9 bases not matched to a gene. This CDR3 is built from 16 residues. CDR3 in DNA: TGCGCCAGCAGCCTCTCTCTTGGCGGGAGCTCCTACGAGCAGTACTTC. Translating it yields CASSLSLGGSSYEQYF.

This chain connects TRBV12-5 to TRBJ2-5, with unresolved D. With the DNA end fitting TRBJ2-7 better, the J assignment may be wrong. CDR3 length equals 14 residues. Germline V lookup: CDR1 LGHNT, CDR2 FRNRAP. The CDR3 spells CASGLDLDRLEQYF. The CDR3, as DNA: TGTGCTAGTGGTTTGGACTTAGATCGTCTCGAGCAGTACTTC.

V is TRBV5-1 and J is TRBJ2-1, with TRBD2 matching 12 bases. The CDR3 sequence is 16 residues long. Trimming removed 4 bases from V and 3 bases from J; junction bases left unmatched: 5. In germline, CDR1 is SGHRS, CDR2 YFSETQ. The DNA for the CDR3 is TGCGCCAGCAGCCAAATACTAGCGGGGGGCTACAATGAGCAGTTCTTC. As protein: CASSQILAGGYNEQFF.

This chain connects TRBV6-1 to TRBJ2-5, with D possibly being TRBD1 (7 bases). The end of the DNA is better explained by TRBJ2-7, so the J call may be wrong. CDR1 and CDR2 (germline): MNHNS, SASEGT. CDR3 length: 14 amino acids. CDR3 coding DNA: TGTGCCAGCACCCCCCCCAGGGGGGCGGTCGAGCAGTACTTC. Protein product: CASTPPRGAVEQYF.

This rearrangement joins TRBV28 to TRBJ2-5; 10 bases map to TRBD2. This CDR3 comprises 16 residues. Germline values: CDR1 MDHEN, CDR2 SYDVKM. Trimming took 6 bases from V and 5 from J; bases not matched to a gene: 12. CDR3 in amino acids: CASSGLAAQYGETQYF. CDR3 sequence (DNA): TGTGCCAGCAGCGGACTAGCGGCACAATATGGGGAGACCCAGTACTTC.

The DNA for the CDR3 is TGTGCCAGCAGCGCACCAATGACTCCCGGACTAGAGGCCTATGAGCAGTTCTTC. It codes for CASSAPMTPGLEAYEQFF. The chain recombines TRBV9 with TRBJ2-1; 7 bases are shared with TRBD2. Per the germline V gene, CDR1 is SGDLS and CDR2 is YYNGEE. V trimming: 3 bases; J trimming: 8 bases; junction bases outside the gene matches: 20. The CDR3 is made up of 18 amino acids.

The rearrangement joins TRBV27 to TRBJ1-5; no reliable D call. V lost 2 bases and J lost 1, with 9 bases in between. Germline-derived CDR1 and CDR2 are MNHEY and SMNVEV (reference sequence). This CDR3 region has 15 residues. CDR3: CASSLNVGSNQPQHF. The CDR3 nucleotides read TGTGCCAGCAGTTTAAACGTGGGAAGCAATCAGCCCCAGCATTTT.

The V gene is TRBV5-1, the J gene TRBJ1-1, with a possible D match to TRBD1 (5 bases). Germline CDR1 SGHRS, CDR2 YFSETQ. This CDR3 spans 15 amino acids. Trimming cost V 0 bases and J 0 bases, with 9 bases left between them. DNA of the CDR3: TGCGCCAGCAGCTTGGAGGGACGACTGAACACTGAAGCTTTCTTT. Translating it yields CASSLEGRLNTEAFF.

The rearrangement uses TRBV5-4 and TRBJ2-1; D gene unclear. CDR1 is SGHNT, CDR2 YYREEE, per germline (reference sequence). Deletions cut 0 bases from V and 3 bases from J, with 7 bases between. This CDR3 comprises 14 residues. CDR3 DNA sequence: TGTGCCAGCAGCTTGGACAAGAACTACAATGAGCAGTTCTTC. Amino acid sequence: CASSLDKNYNEQFF.

The chain has TRBV4-1 and TRBJ2-3; 8 bases line up with TRBD2. The CDR3 consists of 16 residues. V gave up 1 base and J gave up 3 bases; unmatched junction bases: 6. The germline V gene encodes CDR1 MGHRA and CDR2 YSYEKL. CDR3 nucleotides: TGCGCCAGCAGCCAAGGATGGAGCGGGAGAACAGATACGCAGTATTTT. The encoded protein is CASSQGWSGRTDTQYF.

This chain joins TRBV2 and TRBJ1-2, with TRBD1 as a possible D gene (5 bases). Trimming pared 7 bases from V and 2 bases from J, leaving 17 bases between. The germline gives CDR1 SNHLY, CDR2 FYNNEI. This CDR3 has 15 amino acids. CDR3 region: CASTPEGRKNYGYTF. CDR3 nucleotide sequence: TGTGCCAGCACCCCAGAGGGACGAAAAAACTATGGCTACACCTTC. The whole variable domain, filled in from reference TRBV2 and TRBJ1-2, reads EPEVTQTPSHQVTQMGQEVILRCVPISNHLYFYWYRQILGQKVEFLVSFYNNEISEKSEIFDDQFSVERPDGSNFTLKIRSTKLEDSAMYFCASTPEGRKNYGYTFGSGTRLTVV.

This clone is a singleton in its sample. The rearrangement joins TRBV9 to TRBJ1-2; tentatively, D is TRBD1 (5 bases). The CDR3 spans 16 residues. Trimming left V 0 bases short and J 2 bases short, with 14 bases between. The V gene's germline CDR1 is SGDLS and CDR2 YYNGEE. CDR3 residues: CASSVAVGTANYGYTF. For the CDR3, the DNA is TGTGCCAGCAGCGTAGCAGTGGGGACGGCAAACTATGGCTACACCTTC.

This clone is a singleton in its sample. This sequence joins TRBV9 and TRBJ1-5, with 7 bases that match TRBD1. The CDR3 length is 14 residues. Germline-derived CDR1 and CDR2 are SGDLS and YYNGEE. Germline trimming cut 4 bases from V and 2 bases from J; bases unmatched to any gene: 3. The CDR3 DNA reads TGTGCCAGCAGCCCTGACAGGGGCAATCAGCCCCAGCATTTT. This encodes CASSPDRGNQPQHF. Complete variable domain (other parts from reference TRBV9 and TRBJ1-5): DSGVTQTPKHLITATGQRVTLRCSPRSGDLSVYWYQQSLDQGLQFLIQYYNGEERAKGNILERFSAQQFPDLHSELNLSSLELGDSALYFCASSPDRGNQPQHFGDGTRLSIL.